The 24 T cell receptor beta chains in this list originate from one sample, sequenced in a study of blood T cell repertoires in COVID-19. Sequenced by immunoSEQ multiplex PCR; TCRdb stores in-frame clones only, minus some. The data hold 90,000 to 150,000 clones, with about 86% observed a single time. The material sequenced was peripheral blood. The receptors were sampled from a man between 65 and 80 years old who had recovered from COVID-19.

The chain links TRBV18 to TRBJ1-5; the match to TRBD1 covers 7 bases. The germline V gene encodes CDR1 KGHSH and CDR2 LQKENI. This CDR3 spans 14 amino acids. Trimming cost V 3 bases and J 6 bases; bases outside gene matches: 5. CDR3 nucleotides: TGTGCCAGCTCACCTGACAGGGTTACTCAGCCCCAGCATTTT. Translating gives CASSPDRVTQPQHF.

The chain combines TRBV6-2 or TRBV6-3 with TRBJ1-1; maybe TRBD1 (5 bases). The CDR3 consists of 15 residues. CDR1 MNHEY and CDR2 SVGEGT come from the germline V gene. Trimming took off 5 bases at V and 1 base at J, with 14 bases between the two ends. CDR3 region: CASSLWRGPNTEAFF. The CDR3, as DNA: TGTGCCAGCAGTCTTTGGAGGGGTCCGAACACTGAAGCTTTCTTT.

The count of this clone is one. This CDR3 is CASSSGVPGSGNTIYF. DNA of the CDR3: TGCGCCAGCAGCTCAGGGGTCCCGGGTTCTGGAAACACCATATATTTT. The J gene is TRBJ1-3, the V gene TRBV5-1, with D possibly matching TRBD1 (6 bases). The V gene lost 3 bases and the J gene lost 1 base, with 14 bases spanning the gap. Germline V CDR1 and CDR2: SGHRS, YFSETQ. This CDR3 spans 16 amino acids.

The chain has TRBV7-9 and TRBJ2-6; D may be TRBD2 (6 bases). CDR3 size: 15 residues. Germline CDR1 and CDR2: SEHNR and FQNEAQ (reference sequence). V dropped 2 bases and J dropped 4 bases, with 9 bases sitting between them. CDR3 sequence reads: CASSLREAGANVLTF. For the CDR3, the DNA is TGTGCCAGCAGCTTAAGGGAGGCCGGGGCCAACGTCCTGACTTTC.

This rearrangement joins TRBV2 to TRBJ1-1, with 7 bases identical to TRBD1. CDR1 is SNHLY, CDR2 FYNNEI, per germline. The CDR3 runs to 14 residues. The J segment lost 1 base and the V segment lost 5 bases, leaving 4 bases of the junction unmatched. CDR3 DNA: TGTGCCAGCAGTCTAGGGACAGAGAACACTGAAGCTTTCTTT. This codes for CASSLGTENTEAFF. Full variable domain (rest looked up from reference TRBV2 and TRBJ1-1): EPEVTQTPSHQVTQMGQEVILRCVPISNHLYFYWYRQILGQKVEFLVSFYNNEISEKSEIFDDQFSVERPDGSNFTLKIRSTKLEDSAMYFCASSLGTENTEAFFGQGTRLTVV.

This sequence joins TRBV18 and TRBJ1-5, with a possible D match to TRBD1 (5 bases). Trimming cost V 5 bases and J 5 bases, with 13 bases left between them. This CDR3 is built from 14 residues. From germline, CDR1 is KGHSH and CDR2 LQKENI. The CDR3 coding sequence is TGTGCCAGCTCATATACAGGTGGGGATCAGCCCCAGCATTTT. Protein: CASSYTGGDQPQHF.

V and J are TRBV7-2 and TRBJ2-1, with D perhaps TRBD1 (5 bases). The germline gives CDR1 SGHTA, CDR2 FQGNSA. The length of the CDR3 is 14 residues. V lost 3 bases, J lost 4 bases, and 10 bases lay in between. DNA for the CDR3: TGTGCCAGCAGCTTGAAGCCAGGGTACAATGAGCAGTTCTTC. Its translation is CASSLKPGYNEQFF.

J is TRBJ1-2 and V is TRBV7-9; D not certain. V dropped 2 bases and J dropped 5 bases, with 12 bases sitting between them. Per the germline V gene, CDR1 is SEHNR and CDR2 is FQNEAQ (reference sequence). This CDR3 spans 14 amino acids. CDR3 region: CASSLREARYGYTF. Written as DNA, the CDR3 is TGTGCCAGCAGCTTAAGGGAGGCTCGGTATGGCTACACCTTC.

This clone was counted between two and nine times. The rearrangement links TRBV4-2 to TRBJ1-3, with D uncertain. CDR1 is LGHNA, CDR2 YNFKEQ, per germline. V lost 1 base and J lost 0, with 7 bases in between. This CDR3 region has 15 residues. The CDR3 protein is CASSQGESSGNTIYF. The CDR3 coding sequence is TGTGCCAGCAGCCAAGGAGAGAGCTCTGGAAACACCATATATTTT.

The gene calls are TRBV6-2 or TRBV6-3 and TRBJ2-3; maybe TRBD1 (6 bases). Trimming took 0 bases from V and 2 from J, leaving 9 bases between them. CDR1 and CDR2 from the germline V gene are MNHEY and SVGEGT. This CDR3 has 15 residues. CDR3: CASSYSGHFTDTQYF. DNA of the CDR3: TGTGCCAGCAGTTACTCGGGACATTTCACAGATACGCAGTATTTT.

The count of this clone is one. The gene calls are TRBV6-5 and TRBJ1-5, with 8 nucleotides matching TRBD1. Germline V gene data show CDR1 as MNHEY and CDR2 as SVGAGI. Trimming took 6 bases from V and 3 from J; bases not matched to a gene: 7. This CDR3 has 15 amino acids. The CDR3 DNA sequence: TGTGCCAGCAGCAGACAGGGGAACGCCAATCAGCCCCAGCATTTT. Translated, it gives CASSRQGNANQPQHF.

V is TRBV7-6 and J is TRBJ2-7; 8 positions agree with TRBD1. The CDR3 is 17 amino acids. With V trimmed by 1 base and J by 2 bases, 10 bases remained unmatched. CDR1 is SGHVS and CDR2 is FNYEAQ in the germline V gene. The CDR3 sequence is CASSLVIRDRGPYEQYF. CDR3 sequence (DNA): TGTGCCAGCAGCTTAGTGATTAGAGACAGGGGTCCCTACGAGCAGTACTTC.

This rearrangement joins TRBV27 to TRBJ2-3, with a weak D call TRBD1 (5 bases). Trimming shortened V by 3 bases and J by 0 bases, and 10 bases separated the two germline ends. Germline values: CDR1 MNHEY, CDR2 SMNVEV (reference sequence). This CDR3 is 15 amino acids long. In DNA, the CDR3 is TGTGCCAGCAGTTTTTGGGGCCCGAGCACAGATACGCAGTATTTT. It translates to CASSFWGPSTDTQYF.

The rearrangement links TRBV3-1 (or the pseudogene TRBV3-2) to TRBJ2-3; no reliable D call. Germline V CDR1 and CDR2: LGHDT, YNNKEL (reference sequence). The CDR3 has 15 amino acids. V was shortened by 4 bases and J by 1 base, with 12 bases between the two germline ends. The CDR3 DNA reads as TGTGCCAGCAGCCTCCGGGTCGGAGGCACAGATACGCAGTATTTT. Translated: CASSLRVGGTDTQYF.

This chain uses TRBV7-9 with TRBJ2-5; D is ambiguous. Germline CDR1 and CDR2: SEHNR and FQNEAQ (reference sequence). This CDR3 spans 13 amino acids. V dropped 5 bases and J dropped 3 bases, with 10 bases sitting between them. The CDR3 is CASSLSFEETQYF. The CDR3 region has the DNA TGTGCCAGCAGCCTAAGCTTCGAAGAGACCCAGTACTTC. Variable domain in full (rest from reference TRBV7-9 and TRBJ2-5): DTGVSQNPRHKITKRGQNVTFRCDPISEHNRLYWYRQTLGQGPEFLTYFQNEAQLEKSRLLSDRFSAERPKGSFSTLEIQRTEQGDSAMYLCASSLSFEETQYFGPGTRLLVL.

This chain links TRBV14 with TRBJ2-7; 12 bases are shared with TRBD2. The CDR3 sequence is 15 residues long. Germline CDR1 is SGHDN and CDR2 is FVKESK. With 4 bases clipped from V and 2 bases from J, the junction kept 3 bases outside the gene matches. This CDR3 is CASSRTSGVTYEQYF. Here the CDR3 DNA reads TGTGCCAGCAGCCGGACTAGCGGGGTAACCTACGAGCAGTACTTC.

This chain joins TRBV7-6 and TRBJ2-1; TRBD2 aligns across 10 bases. This CDR3 spans 15 amino acids. Trimming at V came to 5 bases and at J to 2 bases, leaving 3 bases not matched to a gene. Germline values: CDR1 SGHVS, CDR2 FNYEAQ. The CDR3 is CASSTGLAAYNEQFF. The CDR3 nucleotides are TGTGCCAGCAGCACCGGACTAGCGGCCTACAATGAGCAGTTCTTC.

The rearrangement uses TRBV18 and TRBJ1-2, with 7 positions matching TRBD1. Trimming cost V 3 bases and J 2 bases; bases outside gene matches: 6. CDR3 length equals 15 residues. The germline V gene encodes CDR1 KGHSH and CDR2 LQKENI. The CDR3 spells CASSPSSDRNYGYTF. As DNA, the CDR3 is TGTGCCAGCTCACCTTCTTCGGACAGGAACTATGGCTACACCTTC.

V gene TRBV2 combines with J gene TRBJ2-2, with D tentatively TRBD2 (5 bases). The CDR3 covers 13 residues. CDR1 and CDR2 (germline): SNHLY, FYNNEI. V was cut by 5 bases and J by 3 bases, with 7 bases left in between. Here the CDR3 reads CASSREDTGELFF. The CDR3 DNA reads as TGTGCCAGCAGTCGGGAAGACACCGGGGAGCTGTTTTTT. Drawing the rest from reference TRBV2 and TRBJ2-2, the complete variable domain is EPEVTQTPSHQVTQMGQEVILRCVPISNHLYFYWYRQILGQKVEFLVSFYNNEISEKSEIFDDQFSVERPDGSNFTLKIRSTKLEDSAMYFCASSREDTGELFFGEGSRLTVL.

In its sample, this clone was seen once. The chain joins TRBV5-4 to TRBJ1-3, with 9 bases matching TRBD1. The CDR3 is 15 residues long. Germline-derived CDR1 and CDR2 are SGHNT and YYREEE (reference sequence). The ends lost 2 bases at V and 4 bases at J; junction bases unmatched: 4. For the CDR3, the DNA is TGTGCCAGCAGCTTTGGACAGGGGAAAGGAAACACCATATATTTT. It encodes CASSFGQGKGNTIYF.

The chain has TRBV28 and TRBJ1-4; 10 nucleotides match TRBD1. The CDR3 has 18 residues. V gave up 6 bases and J gave up 2 bases; unmatched junction bases: 12. The germline gives CDR1 MDHEN, CDR2 SYDVKM. In DNA, the CDR3 is TGTGCCAGCAGAACGCCGGGACAGGGGTCAGGGACTAATGAAAAACTGTTTTTT. Translation: CASRTPGQGSGTNEKLFF. Using reference TRBV28 and TRBJ1-4 for the parts outside the CDR3, the full variable domain is DVKVTQSSRYLVKRTGEKVFLECVQDMDHENMFWYRQDPGLGLRLIYFSYDVKMKEKGDIPEGYSVSREKKERFSLILESASTNQTSMYLCASRTPGQGSGTNEKLFFGSGTQLSVL.

CDR3 residues: CASSQPNQPQHF. CDR3 nucleotide sequence: TGTGCCAGCAGCCAACCGAATCAGCCCCAGCATTTT. V is TRBV3-1 (or the pseudogene TRBV3-2) and J is TRBJ1-5; no firm D call. The V and J ends lost 2 bases and 4 bases respectively, with 3 bases between them. This CDR3 is built from 12 residues. Germline V gives CDR1 LGHDT, CDR2 YNNKEL (reference sequence).

The V gene is TRBV28, the J gene TRBJ2-1, with D maybe TRBD1 (5 bases). The V end lost 7 bases, the J end lost 4 bases, and 11 bases lay between the germline ends. The CDR3 is made up of 13 amino acids. Germline V lookup: CDR1 MDHEN, CDR2 SYDVKM. For the CDR3, the DNA is TGTGCCAGCAAAGGGGTGTCATACAATGAGCAGTTCTTC. As protein: CASKGVSYNEQFF.

This chain uses TRBV14 with TRBJ2-1; D not resolved. Germline CDR1 is SGHDN and CDR2 is FVKESK. The CDR3 consists of 16 residues. Trimming took 0 bases from V and 7 from J, leaving 16 bases between them. The CDR3 is CASSQDAKTRRNEQFF. The CDR3 region has the DNA TGTGCCAGCAGCCAAGATGCAAAGACTCGGAGAAATGAGCAGTTCTTC.